Here is one T cell receptor (beta chain) with its context. Many counts were recorded for this clonotype. Its antigen remains unidentified. No clone much larger than this one lies a single base away; base qualities are absent. The sample belongs to a study of CD8 T cells in ankylosing spondylitis (dated by TCRdb to 2015 to 2018). As for the study more broadly: The study set out to find disease-linked TCR variants by profiling T cell receptor beta repertoires in ankylosing spondylitis patients and healthy donors. In total, the full study cohort was made up of 100 to 140 healthy donors and 25 ankylosing spondylitis patients. Peripheral blood was sampled, and synovial fluid was additionally collected from ankylosing spondylitis patients. What the research found in general, with its limitations: According to the report, matched synovial fluid samples from ankylosing spondylitis patients were significantly enriched for the disease-linked clones. A TCR beta motif made up of several highly homologous amino acid variants appeared to be characteristic of blood from ankylosing spondylitis patients. In peripheral blood, the disease-linked clones were found at relatively low frequencies and had a CD8+ phenotype. Some motif variants had previously been reported in the synovial fluid and blood of reactive arthritis patients, which suggests shared mechanisms of disease initiation.

The CDR3 spans 15 residues, from the cysteine through the phenylalanine. Solely the CDR3 DNA is kept, with 45 bases framed from the first base. A distance of 14 bases separates the germline ends of V and J, which lose 3 bases and 2 bases respectively. The germline V gene encodes CDR1 SGHRS and CDR2 YFSETQ. Sequencing took place on an Illumina HiSeq 2500. TCR beta libraries were prepared by quantitative 5'-RACE with molecular barcodes. In the original analysis: Disease-linked TCR variants were identified with a new computational method built on a probabilistic model of VDJ rearrangement. TCRdb's own reprocessing of the public reads used fastp at Q25 and MiXCR and kept productive beta chains. CDR3 protein sequences are deduplicated, and each keeps its most common genes and DNA. Here the V and J calls rest on TCRdb's processing, not on the authors' analysis. For this sample the table gives 150,000 to 200,000 distinct CDR3 sequences, of which roughly 18% were detected only once. The top ten clones comprise 4.3% of the sample.

The sequence joins TRBV5-1 to TRBJ1-2, with TRBD1 tentatively as D gene (6 bases match). Sample: blood, either unsorted or a sorted T cell fraction (not recorded which). This clonotype originated in a male donor aged 5 to 30 with ankylosing spondylitis or in good health (not recorded which). Donor details come from another sample of the same person, matched by shared clones. In nucleotides, the sequence is TGCGCCAGCAGCTCACTCCAACAGGGCAACTATGGCTACACCTTC. This translates into CASSSLQQGNYGYTF.